This passage covers 8 T cell receptor beta chains from one sample sequenced in a study of T cells in Graves' hyperthyroidism and ophthalmopathy. From RNA transcripts, TCR beta CDR3 regions were amplified. Carried out on the TCR CDR3, a first-round RT-PCR used the HTBI primer set. TCRdb itself ran the multiplex PCR reads through MiXCR, one entry per CDR3 protein. Of about 280,000 distinct CDR3 sequences listed, 25% to 30% are singletons. The sample was blood. The receptors come from a man aged 35 to 55 with Graves' hyperthyroidism that later progressed to Graves' ophthalmopathy.

The genes are TRBV7-3 and TRBJ2-7, with 7 bases that match TRBD1. CDR1 is SGHTA, CDR2 FQGTGA, per germline. The CDR3 loop spans 15 amino acids. V lost 3 bases to trimming and J lost 3 bases; unmatched junction nucleotides: 8. The CDR3 loop is CASSLVGTAGYEQYF. The CDR3 DNA follows: TGTGCCAGCAGCTTGGTGGGGACAGCTGGCTACGAGCAGTACTTC.

This clonotype occurred once. The genes are TRBV11-3 and TRBJ1-1, with TRBD1 matching 8 bases. V dropped 3 bases and J dropped 7; count of bases not matched to a gene: 7. Per the germline V gene, CDR1 is SGHNT and CDR2 is YENEEA. The CDR3 loop spans 14 amino acids. DNA of the CDR3: TGTGCCAGCAGCTTGACAGGGGTCGTGGGTGAAGCTTTCTTT. Translating it yields CASSLTGVVGEAFF.

This clonotype was detected many times. The V and J genes are TRBV5-1 and TRBJ2-2; no clear D gene. This CDR3 is 16 amino acids long. Trimming pared 0 bases from V and 3 bases from J, leaving 12 bases between. CDR1 and CDR2 (germline): SGHRS, YFSETQ. CDR3 sequence: CASSLGIAQYTGELFF. CDR3 DNA: TGCGCCAGCAGCTTGGGGATCGCCCAATACACCGGGGAGCTGTTTTTT.

This clonotype was seen at least ten times. The chain couples TRBV14 to TRBJ2-7, with D possibly being TRBD2 (6 bases). Germline CDR1 SGHDN, CDR2 FVKESK. Trimming took 4 bases from V and 3 from J, leaving 16 bases between them. CDR3 length: 15 residues. DNA for the CDR3: TGTGCCAGCAGCCCAAAAGGCCGGGGGTTCTACGAGCAGTACTTC. Its protein is CASSPKGRGFYEQYF. The variable domain in full, with the rest retrieved from reference TRBV14 and TRBJ2-7, is EAGVTQFPSHSVIEKGQTVTLRCDPISGHDNLYWYRRVMGKEIKFLLHFVKESKQDESGMPNNRFLAERTGGTYSTLKVQPAELEDSGVYFCASSPKGRGFYEQYFGPGTRLTVT.

This clonotype was recorded at least ten times. The rearrangement joins TRBV24-1 to TRBJ2-3; either TRBD1 or TRBD2 may fit D (5 bases each). The CDR3 has 16 residues. Germline V gives CDR1 KGHDR, CDR2 SFDVKD. The CDR3 region has the DNA TGTGCTCGGGACCGCCCGTATAGAGCCCCCACAGATACGCAGTATTTT. This codes for CARDRPYRAPTDTQYF.

This clonotype was detected many times. V usage is TRBV10-3 and J usage is TRBJ1-2; 8 nucleotides line up with TRBD1. There are 14 residues in the CDR3. The germline CDR1 and CDR2 sequences are ENHRY and SYGVKD. V shed 0 bases and J 3 bases; nucleotides not matched to a gene: 0. The CDR3 region has the DNA TGTGCCATCAGTGAGTCGACAGGGGACTATGGCTACACCTTC. Translation: CAISESTGDYGYTF.

V usage is TRBV6-1 and J usage is TRBJ1-2; a possible D gene is TRBD1 (6 bases). V dropped 2 bases and J dropped 3 bases, with 13 bases sitting between them. The CDR3 totals 15 residues. Germline V lookup: CDR1 MNHNS, CDR2 SASEGT. This CDR3 is CASSEQDSLYYGYTF. In DNA form, the CDR3 reads TGTGCCAGCAGTGAACAGGACAGTCTATACTATGGCTACACCTTC.

This clonotype came up many times. The V and J genes are TRBV20-1 and TRBJ2-7; D remains ambiguous. This CDR3 comprises 12 residues. Germline CDR1 is DFQATT and CDR2 is SNEGSKA (reference sequence). V dropped 3 bases and J dropped 6 bases, with 12 bases sitting between them. The CDR3 loop reads CSARGVGIEQYF. CDR3 nucleotides: TGCAGTGCTAGGGGTGTGGGGATCGAGCAGTACTTC.